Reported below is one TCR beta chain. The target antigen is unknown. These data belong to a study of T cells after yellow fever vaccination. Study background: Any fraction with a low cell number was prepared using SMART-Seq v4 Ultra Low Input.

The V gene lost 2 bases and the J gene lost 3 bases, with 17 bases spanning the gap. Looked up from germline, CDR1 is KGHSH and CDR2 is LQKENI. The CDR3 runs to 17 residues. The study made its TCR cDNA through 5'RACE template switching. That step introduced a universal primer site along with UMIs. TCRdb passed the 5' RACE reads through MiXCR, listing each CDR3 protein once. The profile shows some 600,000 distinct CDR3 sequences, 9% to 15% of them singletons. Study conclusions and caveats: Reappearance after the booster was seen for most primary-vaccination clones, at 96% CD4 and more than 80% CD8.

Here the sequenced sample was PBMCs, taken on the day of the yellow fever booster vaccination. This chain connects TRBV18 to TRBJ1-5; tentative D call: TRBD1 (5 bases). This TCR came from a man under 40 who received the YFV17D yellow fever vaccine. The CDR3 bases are TGTGCCAGCTCACCAAGTAGTCGCGGCAGGGTCAATCAGCCCCAGCATTTT. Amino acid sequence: CASSPSSRGRVNQPQHF.